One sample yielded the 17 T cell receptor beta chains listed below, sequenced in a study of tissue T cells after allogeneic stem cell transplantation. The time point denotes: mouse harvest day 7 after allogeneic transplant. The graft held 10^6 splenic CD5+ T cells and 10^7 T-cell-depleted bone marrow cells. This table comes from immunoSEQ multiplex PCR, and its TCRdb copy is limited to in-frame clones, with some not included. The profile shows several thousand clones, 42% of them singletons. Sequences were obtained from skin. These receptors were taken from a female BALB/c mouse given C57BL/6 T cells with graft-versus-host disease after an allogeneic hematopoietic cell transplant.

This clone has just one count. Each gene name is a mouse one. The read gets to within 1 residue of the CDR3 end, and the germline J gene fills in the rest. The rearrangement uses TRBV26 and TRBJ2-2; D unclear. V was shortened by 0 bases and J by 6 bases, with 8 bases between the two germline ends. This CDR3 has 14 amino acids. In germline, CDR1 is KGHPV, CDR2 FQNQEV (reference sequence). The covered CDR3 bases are TGTGCCAGCAGTCTGTCTAACGGCCCCGGGCAGCTCTAC. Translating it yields CASSLSNGPGQLY. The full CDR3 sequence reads CASSLSNGPGQLYF.

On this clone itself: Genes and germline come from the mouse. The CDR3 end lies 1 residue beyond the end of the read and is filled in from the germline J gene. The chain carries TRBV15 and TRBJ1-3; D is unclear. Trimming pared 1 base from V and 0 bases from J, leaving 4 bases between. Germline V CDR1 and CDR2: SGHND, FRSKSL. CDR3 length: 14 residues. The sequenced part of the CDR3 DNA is TGTGCCAGCAGTTTAGACAGTTCTGGAAATACGCTCTAT. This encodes CASSLDSSGNTLY. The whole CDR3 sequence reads CASSLDSSGNTLYF. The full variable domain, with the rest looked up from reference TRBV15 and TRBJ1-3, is DAGVTQTPRHEVAEKGQTIILKCEPVSGHNDLFWYRQTKIQGLELLSYFRSKSLMEDGGAFKDRFKAEMLNSSFSTLKIQPTEPKDSAVYLCASSLDSSGNTLYFGEGSRLIVV.

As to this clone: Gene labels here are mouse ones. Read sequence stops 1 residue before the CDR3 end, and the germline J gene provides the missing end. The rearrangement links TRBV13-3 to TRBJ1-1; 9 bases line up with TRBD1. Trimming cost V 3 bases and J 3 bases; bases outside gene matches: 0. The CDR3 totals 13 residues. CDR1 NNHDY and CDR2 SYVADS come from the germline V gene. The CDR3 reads CASSGDRDTEVFF. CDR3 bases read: TGTGCCAGCAGTGGGGACAGGGACACAGAAGTCTTC.

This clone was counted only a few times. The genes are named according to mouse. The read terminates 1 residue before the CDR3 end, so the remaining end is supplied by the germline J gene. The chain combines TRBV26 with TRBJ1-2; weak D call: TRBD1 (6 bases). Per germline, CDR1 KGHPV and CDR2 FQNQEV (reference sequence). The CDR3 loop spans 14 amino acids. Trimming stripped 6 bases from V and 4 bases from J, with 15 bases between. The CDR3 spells CASRPAGASSDYTF. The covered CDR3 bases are TGTGCCAGCAGGCCCGCGGGGGCAAGCTCCGACTACACC.

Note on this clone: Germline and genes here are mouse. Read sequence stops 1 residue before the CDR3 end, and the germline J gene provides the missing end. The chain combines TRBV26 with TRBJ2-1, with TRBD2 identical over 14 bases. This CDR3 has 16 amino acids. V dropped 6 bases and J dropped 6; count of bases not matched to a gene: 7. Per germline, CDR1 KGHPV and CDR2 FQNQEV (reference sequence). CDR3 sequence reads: CASSLGTGGAPAEQFF. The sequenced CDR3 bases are TGTGCCAGCAGCCTCGGGACTGGGGGGGCGCCTGCTGAGCAGTTC.

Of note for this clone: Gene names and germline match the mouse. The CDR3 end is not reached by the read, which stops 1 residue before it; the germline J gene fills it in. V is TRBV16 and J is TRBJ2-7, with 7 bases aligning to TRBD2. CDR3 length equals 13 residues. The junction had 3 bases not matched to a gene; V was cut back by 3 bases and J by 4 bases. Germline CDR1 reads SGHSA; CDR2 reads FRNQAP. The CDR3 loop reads CASSFAGGYEQYF. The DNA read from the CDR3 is TGTGCAAGCAGCTTCGCTGGGGGTTATGAACAGTAC.

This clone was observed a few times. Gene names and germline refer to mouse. CDR3 DNA (partial): TGTGCCAGCAGTTTGTCGGGGAATTCGCCCCTCTAC. This translates into CASSLSGNSPLY. The full CDR3 protein is CASSLSGNSPLYF. This chain joins TRBV14 and TRBJ1-6; no definite D call. The CDR3 is cut off 1 residue early in the read; its end comes from the germline J gene. TRBJ1-6 is an ORF for which the function is uncertain. V shed 2 bases and J shed 7 bases, with 7 bases lying between them. This CDR3 region has 13 residues. In germline, CDR1 is SGHDT, CDR2 FRDEAV.

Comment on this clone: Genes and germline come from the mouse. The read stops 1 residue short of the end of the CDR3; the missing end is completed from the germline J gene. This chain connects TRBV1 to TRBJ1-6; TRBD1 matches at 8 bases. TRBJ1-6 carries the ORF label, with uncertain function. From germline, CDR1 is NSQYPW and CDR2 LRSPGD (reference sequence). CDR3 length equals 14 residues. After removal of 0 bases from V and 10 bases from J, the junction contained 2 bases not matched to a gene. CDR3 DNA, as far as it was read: TGCACCTGCAGTGCAGACAGGGGGCGGTCGCCCCTCTAC. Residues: CTCSADRGRSPLY. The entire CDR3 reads CTCSADRGRSPLYF.

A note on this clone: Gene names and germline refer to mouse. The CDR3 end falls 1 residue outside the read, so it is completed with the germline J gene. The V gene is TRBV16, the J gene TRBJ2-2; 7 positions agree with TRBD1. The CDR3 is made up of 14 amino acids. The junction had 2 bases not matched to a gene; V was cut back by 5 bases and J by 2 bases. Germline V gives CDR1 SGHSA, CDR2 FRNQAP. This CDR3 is CASSAGQNTGQLYF. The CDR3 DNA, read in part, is TGTGCAAGCAGCGCGGGACAGAACACCGGGCAGCTCTAC.

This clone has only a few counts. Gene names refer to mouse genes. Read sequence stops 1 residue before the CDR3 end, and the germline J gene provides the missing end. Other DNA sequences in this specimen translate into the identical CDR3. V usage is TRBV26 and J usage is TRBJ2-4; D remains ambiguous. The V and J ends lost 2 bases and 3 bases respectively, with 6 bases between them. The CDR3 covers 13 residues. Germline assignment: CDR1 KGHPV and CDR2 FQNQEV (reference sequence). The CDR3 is CASSLTGQNTLYF. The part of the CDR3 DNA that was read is TGTGCCAGCAGTCTGACGGGGCAAAACACCTTGTAC.

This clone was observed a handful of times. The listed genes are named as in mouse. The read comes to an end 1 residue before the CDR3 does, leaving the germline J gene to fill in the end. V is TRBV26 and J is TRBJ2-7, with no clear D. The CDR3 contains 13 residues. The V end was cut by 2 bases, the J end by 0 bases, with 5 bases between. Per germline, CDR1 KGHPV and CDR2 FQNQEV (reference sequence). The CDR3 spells CASSLPGSYEQYF. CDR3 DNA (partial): TGTGCCAGCAGTCTGCCGGGCTCCTATGAACAGTAC.

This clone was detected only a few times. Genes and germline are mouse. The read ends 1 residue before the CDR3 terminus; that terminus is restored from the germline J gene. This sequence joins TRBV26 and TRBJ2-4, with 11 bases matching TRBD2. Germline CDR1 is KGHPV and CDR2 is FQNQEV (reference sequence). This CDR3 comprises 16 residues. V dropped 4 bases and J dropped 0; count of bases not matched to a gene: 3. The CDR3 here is CASSRGLGVSQNTLYF. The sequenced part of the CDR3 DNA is TGTGCCAGCAGTCGGGGACTGGGGGTTAGTCAAAACACCTTGTAC.

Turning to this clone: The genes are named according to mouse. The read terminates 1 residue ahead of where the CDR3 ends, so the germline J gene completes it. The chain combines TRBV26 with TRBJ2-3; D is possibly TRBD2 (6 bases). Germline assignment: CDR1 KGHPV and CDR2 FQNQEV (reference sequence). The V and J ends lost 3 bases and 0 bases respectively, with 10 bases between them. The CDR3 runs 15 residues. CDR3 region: CASSLMGVSAETLYF. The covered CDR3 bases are TGTGCCAGCAGTCTAATGGGGGTTAGTGCAGAAACGCTGTAT.

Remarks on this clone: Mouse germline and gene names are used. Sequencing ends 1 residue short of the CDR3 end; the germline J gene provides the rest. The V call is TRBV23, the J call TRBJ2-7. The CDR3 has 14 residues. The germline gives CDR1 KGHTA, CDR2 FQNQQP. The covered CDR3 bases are TGCTCCAGCAGTCTCGGGACCGTCTCCTATGAACAGTAC. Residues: CSSSLGTVSYEQY. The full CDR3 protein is CSSSLGTVSYEQYF.

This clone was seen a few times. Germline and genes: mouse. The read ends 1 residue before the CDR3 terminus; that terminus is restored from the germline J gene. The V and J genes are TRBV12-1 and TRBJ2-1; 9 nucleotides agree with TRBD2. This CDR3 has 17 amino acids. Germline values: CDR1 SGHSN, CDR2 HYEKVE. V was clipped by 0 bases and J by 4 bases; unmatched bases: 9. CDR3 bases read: TGTGCCAGCTCTCTCGAACAGGGACTGGGCGGTTATGCTGAGCAGTTC. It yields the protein CASSLEQGLGGYAEQF. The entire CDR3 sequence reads CASSLEQGLGGYAEQFF.

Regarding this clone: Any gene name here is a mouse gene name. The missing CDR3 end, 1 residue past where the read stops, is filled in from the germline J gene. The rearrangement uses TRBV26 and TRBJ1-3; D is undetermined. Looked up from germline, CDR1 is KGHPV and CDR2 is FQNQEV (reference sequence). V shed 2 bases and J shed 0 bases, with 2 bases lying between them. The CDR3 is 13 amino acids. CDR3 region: CASSLSSGNTLYF. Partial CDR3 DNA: TGTGCCAGCAGTCTGAGTTCTGGAAATACGCTCTAT.

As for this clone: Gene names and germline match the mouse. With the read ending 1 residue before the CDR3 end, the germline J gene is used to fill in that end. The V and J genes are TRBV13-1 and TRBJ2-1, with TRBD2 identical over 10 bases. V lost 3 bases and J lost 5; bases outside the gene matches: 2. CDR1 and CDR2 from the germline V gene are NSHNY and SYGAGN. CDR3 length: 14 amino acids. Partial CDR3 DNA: TGTGCCAGCAGTGGACTGGGGGGTGATGCTGAGCAGTTC. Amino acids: CASSGLGGDAEQF. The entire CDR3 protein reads CASSGLGGDAEQFF.